The 2 T cell receptor beta chains in this list originate from one sample, sequenced in a study of cytomegalovirus exposure and HLA in healthy donors. It was with 60 Vbeta and 13 Jbeta primers that the PCR ran. TCRdb keeps only in-frame clones here, not all; method: immunoSEQ multiplex PCR. In the table there are approximately 130,000 clones, around 85% of which are singletons. Sequenced material: PBMCs. Source of these receptors: a boy between 10 and 17 years old in good health and CMV-seronegative.

The genes are TRBV7-9 and TRBJ2-1; 13 bases fit TRBD2. CDR1 and CDR2 (germline): SEHNR, FQNEAQ (reference sequence). After removal of 5 bases from V and 5 bases from J, the junction contained 3 bases not matched to a gene. CDR3 length: 15 amino acids. The CDR3 spells CASSRTSGRDNEQFF. The DNA of the CDR3 is TGTGCCAGCAGCCGGACTAGCGGGAGAGACAATGAGCAGTTCTTC.

This chain links TRBV6-5 with TRBJ2-7; 8 bases are a match to TRBD1. CDR1 is MNHEY, CDR2 SVGAGI, per germline. J lost 6 bases, V lost 2 bases, and 3 bases had no gene match. The CDR3 runs 13 residues. The DNA of the CDR3 is TGTGCCAGCAGTTACGGCAGGGGGCCCGAGCAGTACTTC. Protein: CASSYGRGPEQYF.